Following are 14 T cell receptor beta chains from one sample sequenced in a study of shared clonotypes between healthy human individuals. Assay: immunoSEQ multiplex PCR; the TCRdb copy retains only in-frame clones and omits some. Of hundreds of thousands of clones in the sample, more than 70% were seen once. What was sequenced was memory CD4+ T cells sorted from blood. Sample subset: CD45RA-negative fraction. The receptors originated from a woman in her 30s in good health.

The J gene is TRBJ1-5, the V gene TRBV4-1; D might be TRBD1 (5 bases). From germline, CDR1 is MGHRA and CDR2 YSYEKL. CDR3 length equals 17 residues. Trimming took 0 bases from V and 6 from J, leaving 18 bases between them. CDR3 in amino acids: CASSQDPTGPRGQPQHF. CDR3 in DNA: TGCGCCAGCAGCCAAGATCCGACGGGGCCTAGGGGTCAGCCCCAGCATTTT.

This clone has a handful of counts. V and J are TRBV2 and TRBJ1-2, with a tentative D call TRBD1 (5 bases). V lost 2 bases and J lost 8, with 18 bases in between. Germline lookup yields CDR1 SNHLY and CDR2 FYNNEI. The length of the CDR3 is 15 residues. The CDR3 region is CASSERDGSIGGYTF. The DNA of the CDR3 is TGTGCCAGCAGTGAAAGGGACGGCTCTATAGGGGGCTACACCTTC.

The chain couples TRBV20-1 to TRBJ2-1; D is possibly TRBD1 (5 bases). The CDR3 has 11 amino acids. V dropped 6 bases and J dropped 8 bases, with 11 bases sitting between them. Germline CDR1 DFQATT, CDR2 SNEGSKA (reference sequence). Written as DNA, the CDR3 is TGCAGTGCACGTTGGGGCGATGAGCAGTTCTTC. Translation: CSARWGDEQFF.

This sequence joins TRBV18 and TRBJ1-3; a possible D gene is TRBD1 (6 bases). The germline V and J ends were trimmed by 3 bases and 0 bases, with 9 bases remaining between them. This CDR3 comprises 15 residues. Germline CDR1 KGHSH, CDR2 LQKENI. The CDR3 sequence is CASSPPGDSGNTIYF. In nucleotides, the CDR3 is TGTGCCAGCTCACCGCCAGGGGACTCTGGAAACACCATATATTTT.

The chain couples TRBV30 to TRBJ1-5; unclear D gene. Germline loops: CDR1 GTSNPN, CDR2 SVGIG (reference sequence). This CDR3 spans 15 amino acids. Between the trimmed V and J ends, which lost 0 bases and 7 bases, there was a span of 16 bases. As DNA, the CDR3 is TGTGCCTGGAGTGTACGATCGACCGCAAGCCAGCCCCAGCATTTT. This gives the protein CAWSVRSTASQPQHF.

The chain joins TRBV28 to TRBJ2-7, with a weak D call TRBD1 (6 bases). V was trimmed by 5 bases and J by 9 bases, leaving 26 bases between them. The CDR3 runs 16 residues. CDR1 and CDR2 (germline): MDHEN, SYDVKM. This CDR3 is CASSPPGQRPDKGQYF. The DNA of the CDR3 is TGTGCCAGCAGTCCTCCCGGACAGAGACCAGACAAAGGGCAGTACTTC.

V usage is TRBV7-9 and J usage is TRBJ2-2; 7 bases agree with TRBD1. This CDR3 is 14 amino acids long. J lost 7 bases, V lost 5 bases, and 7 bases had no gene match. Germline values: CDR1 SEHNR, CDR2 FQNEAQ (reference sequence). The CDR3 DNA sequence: TGTGCCAGCAGCCGACAGGGTGGTGACGGGGAGCTGTTTTTT. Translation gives CASSRQGGDGELFF. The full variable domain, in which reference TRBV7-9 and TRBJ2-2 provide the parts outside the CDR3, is DTGVSQNPRHKITKRGQNVTFRCDPISEHNRLYWYRQTLGQGPEFLTYFQNEAQLEKSRLLSDRFSAERPKGSFSTLEIQRTEQGDSAMYLCASSRQGGDGELFFGEGSRLTVL.

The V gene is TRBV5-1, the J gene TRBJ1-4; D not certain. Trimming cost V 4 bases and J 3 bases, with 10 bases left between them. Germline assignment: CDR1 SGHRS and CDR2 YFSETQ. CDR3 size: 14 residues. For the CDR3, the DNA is TGCGCCAGCAGCACGATCGGGGCTAATGAAAAACTGTTTTTT. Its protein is CASSTIGANEKLFF.

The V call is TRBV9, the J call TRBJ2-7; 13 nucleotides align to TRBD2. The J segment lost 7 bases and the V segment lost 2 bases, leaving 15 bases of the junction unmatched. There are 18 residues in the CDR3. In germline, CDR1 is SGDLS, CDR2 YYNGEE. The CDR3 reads CASSVGTAGLAGVGEQYF. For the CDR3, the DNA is TGTGCCAGCAGCGTCGGGACAGCCGGACTAGCGGGAGTCGGGGAGCAGTACTTC.

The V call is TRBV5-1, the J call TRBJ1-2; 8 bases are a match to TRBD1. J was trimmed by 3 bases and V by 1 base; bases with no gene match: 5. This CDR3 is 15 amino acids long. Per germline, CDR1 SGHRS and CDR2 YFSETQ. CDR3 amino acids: CASSLTTTGDYGYTF. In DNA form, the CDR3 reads TGCGCCAGCAGCTTGACGACGACAGGGGACTATGGCTACACCTTC.

The CDR3, as DNA: TGCGCCAGCACCCAAAGGCCTAGCGGAAACAATGAGCAGTTCTTC. Protein product: CASTQRPSGNNEQFF. The chain employs TRBV5-1 and TRBJ2-1; 7 bases are a match to TRBD2. The V gene end was trimmed by 6 bases and the J gene end by 5 bases; junction bases not matched to a gene: 11. This CDR3 is 15 amino acids long. Germline V gene lookup returns CDR1 SGHRS and CDR2 YFSETQ.

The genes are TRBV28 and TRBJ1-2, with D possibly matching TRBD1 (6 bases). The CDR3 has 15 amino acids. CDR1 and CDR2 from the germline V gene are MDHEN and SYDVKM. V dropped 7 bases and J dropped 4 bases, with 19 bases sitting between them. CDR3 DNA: TGTGCCAGCACCGGAGGGGGGTCCTCCTTCTATGGCTACACCTTC. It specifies CASTGGGSSFYGYTF.

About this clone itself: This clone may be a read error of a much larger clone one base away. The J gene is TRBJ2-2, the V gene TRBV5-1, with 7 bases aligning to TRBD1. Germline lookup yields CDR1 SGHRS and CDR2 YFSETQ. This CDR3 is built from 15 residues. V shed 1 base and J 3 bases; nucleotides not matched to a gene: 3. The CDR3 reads CASSLPDRDTGELFF. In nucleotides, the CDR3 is TGCGCCAGCAGCTTGCCCGACAGGGACACCGGGGAGCTGTTTTTT.

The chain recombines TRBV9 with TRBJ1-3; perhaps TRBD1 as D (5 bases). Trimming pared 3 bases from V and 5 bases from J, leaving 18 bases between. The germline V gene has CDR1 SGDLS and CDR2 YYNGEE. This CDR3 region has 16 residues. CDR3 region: CASSDPWGGTRNTIYF. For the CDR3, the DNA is TGTGCCAGCAGCGACCCTTGGGGGGGAACTCGAAACACCATATATTTT.